The present T cell receptor beta chain was sequenced within a study of T cell responses to AZD1222 COVID-19 vaccine. The CDR3 contains 16 residues. The germline gives CDR1 LNHDA, CDR2 SQIVND (reference sequence). The V segment lost 4 bases and the J segment 8 bases; nucleotides outside the gene matches: 10. TCRdb keeps only in-frame clones here, not all; method: immunoSEQ multiplex PCR. The sample holds approximately 130,000 clones, roughly nine tenths seen once. The TCR sequence derives from an adult in good health. The V gene is TRBV19, the J gene TRBJ2-1, with 11 bases matching TRBD2. The sequences come from peripheral blood, collected on day 0 of AZD1222 vaccination. CDR3 in amino acids: CASSRSGLAGGYEQFF. CDR3 bases: TGTGCCAGTAGTAGGTCCGGGCTAGCGGGAGGATATGAGCAGTTCTTC.